One and the same sample provided the 8 T cell receptor beta chains below, sequenced in a study of blood T cell repertoires in COVID-19. Clones were read by immunoSEQ multiplex PCR, and TCRdb kept only the in-frame ones, dropping some. The repertoire includes approximately 360,000 clones, around 89% of them detected once, and around 0.95% sits in the top ten. Sample: PBMCs or T cells enriched from blood (not recorded which). These receptors came from a woman between 25 and 40 years old with acute COVID-19.

J is TRBJ1-1 and V is TRBV19, with D tentatively TRBD1 (5 bases). The CDR3 consists of 14 residues. V was shortened by 1 base and J by 7 bases, with 13 bases between the two germline ends. Germline lookup yields CDR1 LNHDA and CDR2 SQIVND (reference sequence). The CDR3 loop is CASSIGSGLVEAFF. DNA for the CDR3: TGTGCCAGTAGTATAGGTTCAGGGCTCGTTGAAGCTTTCTTT.

The chain combines TRBV5-1 with TRBJ2-5; 9 positions match TRBD1. Per the germline V gene, CDR1 is SGHRS and CDR2 is YFSETQ. This CDR3 is built from 14 residues. Germline trimming cut 4 bases from V and 5 bases from J; bases unmatched to any gene: 6. CDR3 amino acids: CASSTDRGRETQYF. In DNA form, the CDR3 reads TGCGCCAGCAGCACCGACAGGGGGAGGGAGACCCAGTACTTC.

CDR3 nucleotide sequence: TGTGCCAGCAGTTACTCTCTAGCGGGGGGCCCTGAGCAGTTCTTC. It encodes CASSYSLAGGPEQFF. The rearrangement uses TRBV6-6 and TRBJ2-1; 11 nucleotides align to TRBD2. Germline CDR1 reads MNHNY; CDR2 reads SVGAGI (reference sequence). This CDR3 contains 15 residues. Losses at the gene ends were 0 bases for V and 9 bases for J; bases not matched to a gene: 4.

This clone was observed a handful of times. V gene TRBV18 combines with J gene TRBJ1-1; 8 nucleotides agree with TRBD1. CDR3 length equals 15 residues. V was clipped by 4 bases and J by 3 bases; unmatched bases: 7. Germline V gene data show CDR1 as KGHSH and CDR2 as LQKENI. CDR3 loop: CASSLMTGEDTEAFF. For the CDR3, the DNA is TGTGCCAGCTCACTGATGACAGGGGAGGACACTGAAGCTTTCTTT.

Here the CDR3 reads CASEKSTDTQYF. The CDR3 nucleotides are TGTGCCAGCGAGAAGAGCACAGATACGCAGTATTTT. The chain recombines TRBV5-5 with TRBJ2-3; D ambiguous. Germline-derived CDR1 and CDR2 are SGHKS and YYEKEE (reference sequence). The CDR3 has 12 amino acids. Trimming took 7 bases from V and 0 from J, leaving 6 bases between them.

The genes are TRBV9 and TRBJ1-2, with 9 bases fitting TRBD1. The germline CDR1 and CDR2 sequences are SGDLS and YYNGEE. V lost 3 bases and J lost 2; bases outside the gene matches: 5. The CDR3 is 15 amino acids. This CDR3 is CASSDGTGKNYGYTF. The CDR3, as DNA: TGTGCCAGCAGCGACGGGACAGGGAAAAACTATGGCTACACCTTC.

The chain is built from TRBV5-1 and TRBJ2-2; possible D gene TRBD2, 6 bases. The germline V gene has CDR1 SGHRS and CDR2 YFSETQ. The CDR3 totals 15 residues. V was trimmed by 4 bases and J by 1 base, leaving 11 bases between them. CDR3 DNA: TGCGCCAGCAGCAAGGGCGGGGAGAACACCGGGGAGCTGTTTTTT. Its protein product is CASSKGGENTGELFF.

V gene TRBV6-5 combines with J gene TRBJ2-3; D gene uncertain. The germline V gene encodes CDR1 MNHEY and CDR2 SVGAGI. There are 14 residues in the CDR3. V was shortened by 0 bases and J by 3 bases, with 7 bases between the two germline ends. CDR3 nucleotides: TGTGCCAGCAGTTACTCGTTCACAACAGATACGCAGTATTTT. It yields the protein CASSYSFTTDTQYF.